What follows is one T cell receptor beta chain and its context. Sequenced by immunoSEQ multiplex PCR; TCRdb stores in-frame clones only, minus some. The table records roughly 200,000 clones, about 83% of them present only once. Trimming took 2 bases from V and 8 from J, leaving 12 bases between them. Germline V CDR1 and CDR2: SGHVS, FQNEAQ. This CDR3 contains 13 residues. The entry originates in a study of blood T cell repertoires in COVID-19. Background on the study: Samples representing acute and convalescent COVID-19 were sourced from the United States, Italy and Spain.

Seattle patients were enrolled during active infection and followed longitudinally. This clonotype was obtained from a woman in her 30s with COVID-19, enrolled during active disease. Sequencing was performed on peripheral blood. V gene TRBV7-8 combines with J gene TRBJ1-2; D perhaps matches TRBD1 (6 bases). The CDR3 protein is CASSLYQDSGYTF. CDR3 in DNA: TGTGCCAGCAGCTTATATCAGGACAGCGGCTACACCTTC.